Below, 17 T cell receptor beta chains from the same sample are listed, as sequenced in a study of T cells and Merkel cell carcinoma outcomes. Measured with immunoSEQ multiplex PCR; TCRdb has only the in-frame clones, and not every one. The sample contains around 15,000 clones, 80% to 90% of which appear only once. Sequencing was carried out using tumor tissue from Merkel cell carcinoma. The source of these receptors is a human donor with Merkel cell carcinoma.

V usage is TRBV6-1 and J usage is TRBJ1-1, with 7 bases matching TRBD1. Germline values: CDR1 MNHNS, CDR2 SASEGT. V lost 4 bases to trimming and J lost 6 bases; unmatched junction nucleotides: 2. This CDR3 spans 12 amino acids. CDR3 protein: CASSAQGAEAFF. DNA of the CDR3: TGTGCCAGCAGTGCGCAGGGGGCTGAAGCTTTCTTT.

The chain is built from TRBV7-3 and TRBJ2-6; 10 bases line up with TRBD1. Per the germline V gene, CDR1 is SGHTA and CDR2 is FQGTGA. This CDR3 contains 17 residues. J lost 2 bases, V lost 5 bases, and 6 bases had no gene match. The CDR3 DNA reads as TGTGCCAGCAGCCCGGGGACAGGGGTCCCTGGGGCCAACGTCCTGACTTTC. Its translation is CASSPGTGVPGANVLTF.

The chain couples TRBV2 to TRBJ2-1; D not resolved. Germline CDR1 is SNHLY and CDR2 is FYNNEI. This CDR3 has 15 residues. V was trimmed by 7 bases and J by 0 bases, leaving 13 bases between them. CDR3 nucleotides: TGTGCCAGCATTTTTAGTTTTAGCTCCTACAATGAGCAGTTCTTC. It translates to CASIFSFSSYNEQFF.

The CDR3 sequence is CASSESGSYGYTF. The CDR3 DNA reads TGCGCCAGCAGTGAATCGGGGTCCTATGGCTACACCTTC. The chain employs TRBV10-1 and TRBJ1-2; D remains ambiguous. The CDR3 sequence is 13 residues long. Germline CDR1 reads WNHNN; CDR2 reads SYGVQD (reference sequence). Deletions cut 3 bases from V and 4 bases from J, with 9 bases between.

V and J are TRBV5-1 and TRBJ1-2, with D hard to call. In germline, CDR1 is SGHRS, CDR2 YFSETQ. Trimming took off 0 bases at V and 8 bases at J, with 14 bases between the two ends. The CDR3 extends over 14 amino acids. CDR3 coding DNA: TGCGCCAGCAGCTTGGAAAGTTTCCAGGACGGCTACACCTTC. This codes for CASSLESFQDGYTF.

The CDR3 loop reads CSVQPGTEAFF. The CDR3 region has the DNA TGCAGCGTTCAACCGGGAACTGAAGCTTTCTTT. The chain recombines TRBV29-1 with TRBJ1-1; D not resolved. Trimming removed 5 bases from V and 5 bases from J, with 9 bases in between. The CDR3 spans 11 residues. Germline V gene lookup returns CDR1 SQVTM and CDR2 ANQGSEA.

V gene TRBV5-4 combines with J gene TRBJ2-5; D perhaps matches TRBD2 (5 bases). Looked up from germline, CDR1 is SGHNT and CDR2 is YYREEE (reference sequence). The CDR3 consists of 15 residues. The V end was cut by 4 bases, the J end by 1 base, with 14 bases between. The CDR3 coding sequence is TGTGCCAGCAGCGTGCCGGGGTCTGGCCAAGAGACCCAGTACTTC. This encodes CASSVPGSGQETQYF.

In regard to this clone: A much bigger clone sits one base away, suggesting this may be a read error. The same CDR3 also results from other DNA sequences found in this sample. The CDR3 here is CASSPQTDTNTEAFF. The CDR3 DNA sequence: TGTGCCAGTAGCCCTCAAACAGACACAAACACTGAAGCTTTCTTT. J is TRBJ1-1 and V is TRBV19; D gene uncertain. Germline values: CDR1 LNHDA, CDR2 SQIVND (reference sequence). Trimming left V 6 bases short and J 2 bases short, with 16 bases between. This CDR3 comprises 15 residues.

This clone was counted between two and nine times. The chain links TRBV5-6 to TRBJ2-6; 8 positions match TRBD1. The CDR3 contains 17 residues. The V gene end was trimmed by 1 base and the J gene end by 0 bases; junction bases not matched to a gene: 3. The germline V gene has CDR1 SGHDT and CDR2 YYEEEE. CDR3: CASSLQGAFSGANVLTF. CDR3 DNA: TGTGCCAGCAGCTTGCAGGGGGCGTTCTCTGGGGCCAACGTCCTGACTTTC.

The genes are TRBV7-9 and TRBJ1-2; weak D call: TRBD1 (5 bases). The CDR3 is made up of 14 amino acids. Germline CDR1 is SEHNR and CDR2 is FQNEAQ (reference sequence). Trimming left V 5 bases short and J 0 bases short, with 10 bases between. The CDR3 DNA reads as TGTGCCAGCAGCACGACAGATTCTAACTATGGCTACACCTTC. Translation: CASSTTDSNYGYTF.

The chain joins TRBV29-1 to TRBJ2-7; 12 bases agree with TRBD1. CDR3 length: 14 amino acids. Germline CDR1 reads SQVTM; CDR2 reads ANQGSEA. V shed 6 bases and J 6 bases; nucleotides not matched to a gene: 9. CDR3 residues: CSVATGTGGFEQYF. The CDR3 nucleotides are TGCAGCGTGGCAACCGGGACAGGGGGCTTCGAGCAGTACTTC.

The chain employs TRBV9 and TRBJ2-1; 9 nucleotides line up with TRBD2. Germline CDR1 SGDLS, CDR2 YYNGEE. The ends lost 0 bases at V and 8 bases at J; junction bases unmatched: 6. The CDR3 has 15 residues. CDR3 residues: CASSVGRGGIDEQFF. The CDR3 DNA is TGTGCCAGCAGCGTAGGGCGGGGGGGGATTGATGAGCAGTTCTTC.

V usage is TRBV6-5 and J usage is TRBJ2-7, with a weak D call TRBD1 (6 bases). This CDR3 is 12 amino acids long. Germline values: CDR1 MNHEY, CDR2 SVGAGI. Between the trimmed V and J ends, which lost 5 bases and 1 base, there was a span of 6 bases. CDR3 in amino acids: CASSGQSYEQYF. CDR3 in DNA: TGTGCCAGCAGTGGACAGTCCTACGAGCAGTACTTC.

This clone showed up just a few times. Other DNA variants within this sample encode the same CDR3. The V call is TRBV5-1, the J call TRBJ2-7; 7 nucleotides line up with TRBD1. The CDR3 is 14 residues long. Unmatched junction bases numbered 5, after V lost 1 base and J lost 4 bases. Germline V gene data show CDR1 as SGHRS and CDR2 as YFSETQ. CDR3 region: CASSLSAGGYEQYF. The CDR3 DNA sequence: TGCGCCAGCAGCTTGTCGGCAGGGGGTTACGAGCAGTACTTC. The variable domain in full, with the rest retrieved from reference TRBV5-1 and TRBJ2-7, is KAGVTQTPRYLIKTRGQQVTLSCSPISGHRSVSWYQQTPGQGLQFLFEYFSETQRNKGNFPGRFSGRQFSNSRSEMNVSTLELGDSALYLCASSLSAGGYEQYFGPGTRLTVT.

The chain is built from TRBV29-1 and TRBJ1-5; D is uncertain. From germline, CDR1 is SQVTM and CDR2 ANQGSEA. The CDR3 consists of 13 residues. The V and J ends lost 5 bases and 6 bases respectively, with 14 bases between them. CDR3 amino acids: CSVRTGMGQPQHF. The CDR3 region has the DNA TGCAGCGTTCGAACCGGTATGGGTCAGCCCCAGCATTTT.

In its sample, this clone was seen once. This CDR3 is CASRPSAGPSADTQYF. As DNA, the CDR3 is TGTGCCAGCAGGCCCAGCGCAGGACCATCGGCAGATACGCAGTATTTT. This chain connects TRBV2 to TRBJ2-3; D call uncertain. Germline-derived CDR1 and CDR2 are SNHLY and FYNNEI. The germline V and J ends were trimmed by 6 bases and 4 bases, with 20 bases remaining between them. The CDR3 contains 16 residues.

The chain joins TRBV6-6 to TRBJ1-3; D gene ambiguous. V was trimmed by 6 bases and J by 2 bases, leaving 5 bases between them. Germline CDR1 and CDR2: MNHNY and SVGAGI (reference sequence). CDR3 length: 12 amino acids. The CDR3 nucleotides are TGTGCCAGCAGCCGGGCTGGAAACACCATATATTTT. Protein sequence: CASSRAGNTIYF.